A selection of T cell receptor beta chains follows, all from one sample in a study of blood T cell repertoires in COVID-19. The data were produced by immunoSEQ multiplex PCR, yet TCRdb's version contains in-frame clones alone and is incomplete. This sample has 200,000 to 300,000 clones, with 86% found just once. The sequencing input was PBMCs or T cells enriched from blood (not recorded which). The receptors shown here come from a woman aged 18 to 35 who had recovered from COVID-19. The CDR3 runs from the conserved cysteine through the conserved F or W. The order of the fields is J gene, V gene, clone size, D gene, CDR3 protein, CDR3 DNA. The D gene is left open where the match is weak. Clone size is given for some rows only: seen once, a few or many times, or a class if the clone is expanded.

TRBJ2-7,TRBV2,few,TRBD1,CASGNPGGLNEQYF,TGTGCCAGCGGAAACCCAGGGGGCTTGAACGAGCAGTACTTC
TRBJ2-1,TRBV4-3,NA,NA,CASSQEGEGVVYNEQFF,TGCGCCAGCAGCCAAGAGGGCGAGGGGGTTGTGTACAATGAGCAGTTCTTC
TRBJ2-7,TRBV28,NA,NA,CASGVRVFGEQYF,TGTGCCAGCGGTGTCAGGGTATTTGGCGAGCAGTACTTC
TRBJ2-1,TRBV27,NA,NA,CASSLALGGREFF,TGTGCCAGCAGTTTAGCCCTCGGGGGACGAGAGTTCTTC
TRBJ2-1,TRBV24-1,NA,TRBD1,CATSDSGTGLYNEQFF,TGTGCCACCAGTGATAGCGGGACAGGGCTTTACAATGAGCAGTTCTTC
TRBJ2-1,TRBV14,NA,NA,CASSQDKRYNEQFF,TGTGCCAGCAGCCAAGATAAGAGGTACAATGAGCAGTTCTTC
TRBJ1-1,TRBV29-1,once,NA,CSAQGYHTEAFF,TGCAGCGCACAGGGCTACCACACTGAAGCTTTCTTT
TRBJ1-2,TRBV19,NA,TRBD1,CASSLKTGGSLYGYTF,TGTGCCAGTAGTCTTAAAACAGGGGGCTCTCTATATGGCTACACCTTC
TRBJ2-7,TRBV3-1/TRBV3-2,NA,TRBD1,CASSQSGTGDFNEQYF,TGTGCCAGCAGCCAATCCGGGACAGGGGATTTCAACGAGCAGTACTTC
TRBJ2-3,TRBV3-1/TRBV3-2,NA,NA,CASRNGGTDTQYF,TGTGCCAGCAGGAACGGGGGCACAGATACGCAGTATTTT
TRBJ2-5,TRBV5-1,NA,NA,CASSRGETQYF,TGCGCCAGCAGCAGGGGAGAGACCCAGTACTTC
TRBJ1-2,TRBV5-6,NA,NA,CASSWDGGNGYTF,TGTGCCAGCAGCTGGGACGGGGGAAATGGCTACACCTTC
TRBJ2-1,TRBV10-3,NA,TRBD2,CAISGWGLAGVNEQFF,TGTGCCATCAGTGGATGGGGACTAGCGGGAGTCAATGAGCAGTTCTTC
TRBJ2-1,TRBV5-1,NA,TRBD2,CASGREGYNEQFF,TGCGCCAGCGGTCGGGAGGGCTACAATGAGCAGTTCTTC
TRBJ1-2,TRBV2,few,NA,CASSVTERRGYTF,TGTGCCAGCAGCGTGACAGAGCGACGGGGCTACACCTTC
TRBJ1-5,TRBV6-2/TRBV6-3,few,NA,CASSYVRGAGNQPQHF,TGTGCCAGCAGTTACGTAAGGGGCGCGGGCAATCAGCCCCAGCATTTT
TRBJ2-7,TRBV24-1,NA,TRBD1,CAASDPPGQGYEQYF,TGTGCCGCCAGTGACCCACCGGGACAGGGCTACGAGCAGTACTTC
TRBJ2-7,TRBV3-1/TRBV3-2,once,NA,CASSQERVMLIYEQYF,TGTGCCAGCAGCCAAGAACGGGTGATGCTGATCTACGAGCAGTACTTC
TRBJ1-1,TRBV3-1/TRBV3-2,NA,NA,CASSQDRENTEAFF,TGTGCCAGCAGCCAGGACAGAGAGAACACTGAAGCTTTCTTT
TRBJ2-1,TRBV7-2,NA,TRBD2,CASSGGLAGNEQFF,TGTGCCAGCAGCGGGGGACTAGCGGGGAATGAGCAGTTCTTC
TRBJ2-7,TRBV5-1,NA,NA,CASSLIQGDEQYF,TGCGCCAGCAGCTTGATCCAGGGCGACGAGCAGTACTTC
TRBJ2-1,TRBV9,NA,TRBD2,CASSVAGAGGVNEQFF,TGTGCCAGCAGCGTAGCTGGGGCGGGAGGCGTTAATGAGCAGTTCTTC
TRBJ1-6,TRBV3-1/TRBV3-2,NA,NA,CASSQGDGGSYNSPLHF,TGTGCCAGCAGCCAAGGGGACGGGGGCTCCTATAATTCACCCCTCCACTTT
TRBJ2-2,TRBV21-1,NA,NA,CASSSPNRGDTGELFF,TGTGCCAGCAGCAGTCCCAACAGGGGAGACACCGGGGAGCTGTTTTTT
TRBJ2-5,TRBV7-9,NA,NA,CASSFLAEWETQYF,TGTGCCAGCAGCTTCCTCGCCGAGTGGGAGACCCAGTACTTC
TRBJ2-1,TRBV6-5,NA,NA,CASNPDGVPNEQFF,TGTGCCAGCAATCCCGACGGGGTCCCCAATGAGCAGTTCTTC
TRBJ2-2,TRBV7-7,NA,TRBD2,CASSLRLAGGPMGSGELFF,TGTGCCAGCAGCCTCCGACTAGCGGGAGGGCCTATGGGGTCCGGGGAGCTGTTTTTT
TRBJ2-7,TRBV7-3,NA,NA,CASSLAPGLQYEQYF,TGTGCCAGCAGCTTAGCCCCAGGACTCCAATACGAGCAGTACTTC
TRBJ2-3,TRBV7-6,NA,TRBD2,CASSSGLATDTQYF,TGTGCCAGCAGCTCGGGACTAGCGACAGATACGCAGTATTTT
TRBJ2-3,TRBV19,once,TRBD1,CASSVMGQGWADTQYF,TGTGCCAGTAGTGTAATGGGACAGGGGTGGGCAGATACGCAGTATTTT
TRBJ2-1,TRBV5-4,NA,TRBD2,CASSLAGLAGYNEQFF,TGTGCCAGCAGCTTGGCGGGACTAGCGGGATACAATGAGCAGTTCTTC
TRBJ2-7,TRBV6-5,NA,NA,CASSLSRETYEQYF,TGTGCCAGCAGTTTATCCCGGGAAACCTACGAGCAGTACTTC
TRBJ2-7,TRBV5-1,NA,TRBD1,CASSPRTGLYEQYF,TGCGCCAGCAGCCCCCGGACAGGGCTCTACGAGCAGTACTTC
TRBJ2-1,TRBV5-6,NA,TRBD2,CASSLAHRLAGRNEQFF,TGTGCCAGCAGCTTGGCCCATAGACTAGCGGGGCGCAATGAGCAGTTCTTC
TRBJ2-1,TRBV10-1,NA,NA,CASSGSRGSAPSYNEQFF,TGCGCCAGCAGTGGGTCCCGTGGTAGTGCACCCTCCTACAATGAGCAGTTCTTC
TRBJ1-5,TRBV3-1/TRBV3-2,few,NA,CASSQAGGQWEPQHF,TGTGCCAGCAGCCAAGCGGGGGGACAATGGGAGCCCCAGCATTTT
TRBJ1-4,TRBV28,NA,TRBD1,CASRVDRGREKRKLFF,TGTGCCAGCAGGGTCGACAGGGGGCGAGAGAAGCGAAAACTGTTTTTT
TRBJ1-6,TRBV6-5,NA,NA,CASSRADSPLHF,TGTGCCAGCAGCAGGGCGGATTCACCCCTCCACTTT
TRBJ2-4,TRBV27,NA,NA,CASSSISGIHKNIQYF,TGTGCCAGCAGTTCCATAAGCGGAATACATAAAAACATTCAGTACTTC
TRBJ2-7,TRBV27,NA,NA,CASSLYGRGLNEQYF,TGTGCCAGCAGTTTATATGGTAGGGGGTTAAACGAGCAGTACTTC
TRBJ2-2,TRBV6-6,NA,NA,CASSFLDLNTGELFF,TGTGCCAGCAGTTTTCTAGACTTAAACACCGGGGAGCTGTTTTTT
TRBJ2-4,TRBV2,NA,TRBD1,CASRRTGRLENIQYF,TGTGCCAGCAGGCGGACAGGGAGGTTGGAAAACATTCAGTACTTC
TRBJ2-5,TRBV5-4,once,NA,CASSLSGRGLEETQYF,TGTGCCAGCAGCCTTTCGGGGCGGGGGCTGGAAGAGACCCAGTACTTC
TRBJ1-1,TRBV15,NA,NA,CATSRVGGANTEAFF,TGTGCCACCAGCAGAGTGGGAGGGGCCAACACTGAAGCTTTCTTT
TRBJ2-1,TRBV25-1,NA,TRBD2,CASSPTSGSWYNEQFF,TGTGCCAGCAGCCCAACTAGCGGGAGTTGGTACAATGAGCAGTTCTTC
TRBJ1-6,TRBV29-1,NA,NA,CSVGQGSNSPLHF,TGCAGCGTTGGGCAGGGAAGTAATTCACCCCTCCACTTT
TRBJ2-3,TRBV27,NA,TRBD2,CASSRGTRGDTQYF,TGTGCCAGCAGCCGCGGGACTAGAGGAGATACGCAGTATTTT
TRBJ2-7,TRBV24-1,NA,NA,CATSDFGSSNRTYEQYF,TGTGCCACCAGTGATTTCGGATCGAGTAACAGAACCTACGAGCAGTACTTC
TRBJ1-1,TRBV5-1,NA,TRBD1,CASSLGGTGEAF,TGCGCCAGCAGCTTGGGTGGGACAGGGGAGGCATTT
TRBJ1-5,TRBV10-3,NA,NA,CAISPGASNQPQHF,TGTGCCATCAGCCCTGGGGCTAGCAATCAGCCCCAGCATTTT
TRBJ2-3,TRBV18,NA,NA,CASSPGIGQGDTQYF,TGTGCCAGCTCACCTGGTATAGGGCAGGGAGATACGCAGTATTTT
TRBJ2-3,TRBV30,NA,TRBD2,CAWTTSGTPDTQYF,TGTGCCTGGACAACTAGCGGGACCCCAGATACGCAGTATTTT
TRBJ1-3,TRBV4-3,NA,NA,CASSQEIYRSGNTIYF,TGCGCCAGCAGCCAAGAAATCTATCGCTCTGGAAACACCATATATTTT
TRBJ2-1,TRBV5-1,few,TRBD1,CASSHGTVYNEQFF,TGCGCCAGCAGCCACGGGACAGTTTACAATGAGCAGTTCTTC